This T cell receptor beta chain was observed in a study of blood T cell repertoires in COVID-19. About the study: Acute and convalescent COVID-19 specimens originated in the United States, Italy and Spain. PBMCs, B-cell-depleted T cells, or T cells provided the cDNA or gDNA that made up the material.

The CDR3 totals 16 residues. CDR1 and CDR2 from the germline V gene are MDHEN and SYDVKM. Trimming cost V 4 bases and J 0 bases, with 10 bases left between them. This clone has only a few counts. Original data processing: Using reference gene primer amplification, nucleated cell counts were estimated. TCRdb keeps only in-frame clones here, not all; method: immunoSEQ multiplex PCR. V, J and clone size derive from that table, while D and trimming were established from the DNA sequence. The table records tens of thousands of clones, roughly 83% of them present only once. Material for sequencing was peripheral blood. The gene calls are TRBV28 and TRBJ1-6; D ambiguous. The sequence was collected from a human donor in a cohort sampled during active COVID-19. The CDR3 DNA is TGTGCCAGCAGTTCCCTTCCGAGCTCCTATAATTCACCCCTCCACTTT. As protein: CASSSLPSSYNSPLHF.